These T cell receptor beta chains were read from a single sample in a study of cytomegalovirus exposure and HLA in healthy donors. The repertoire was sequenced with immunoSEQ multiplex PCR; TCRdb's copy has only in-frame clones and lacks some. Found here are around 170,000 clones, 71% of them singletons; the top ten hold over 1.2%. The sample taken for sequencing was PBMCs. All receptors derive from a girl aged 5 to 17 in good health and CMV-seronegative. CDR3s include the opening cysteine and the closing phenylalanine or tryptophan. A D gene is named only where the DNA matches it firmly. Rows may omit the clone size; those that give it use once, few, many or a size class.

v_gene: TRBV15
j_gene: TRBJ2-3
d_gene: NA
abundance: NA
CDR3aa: CATSRGAQERAYTDTQYF
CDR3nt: TGTGCCACCAGCAGAGGAGCCCAAGAGCGGGCCTACACAGATACGCAGTATTTT

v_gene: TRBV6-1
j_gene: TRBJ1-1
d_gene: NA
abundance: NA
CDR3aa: CASATAQAFF
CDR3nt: TGTGCCAGTGCGACAGCCCAAGCTTTCTTT

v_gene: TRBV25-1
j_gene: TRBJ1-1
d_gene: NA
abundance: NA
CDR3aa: CASSGRTGFNTEAFF
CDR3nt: TGTGCCAGCAGTGGCAGGACGGGGTTCAACACTGAAGCTTTCTTT

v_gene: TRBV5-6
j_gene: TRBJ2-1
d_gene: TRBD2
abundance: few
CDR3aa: CASSPFIASGGINEQFF
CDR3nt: TGTGCCAGCAGCCCGTTCATTGCTAGCGGGGGAATCAATGAGCAGTTCTTC

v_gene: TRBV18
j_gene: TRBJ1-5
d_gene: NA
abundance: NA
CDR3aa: CASSPTGYSNQPQHF
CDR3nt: TGTGCCAGCTCACCGACAGGCTATAGCAATCAGCCCCAGCATTTT

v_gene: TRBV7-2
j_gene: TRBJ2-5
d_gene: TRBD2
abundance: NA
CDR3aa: CASSLVRLAGRETQYF
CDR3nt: TGTGCCAGCAGCTTAGTGAGGCTAGCGGGGAGGGAGACCCAGTACTTC

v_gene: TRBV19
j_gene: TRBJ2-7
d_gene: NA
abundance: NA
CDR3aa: CASSLRGVYEQYF
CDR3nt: TGTGCCAGTAGCCTCAGGGGGGTCTACGAGCAGTACTTC

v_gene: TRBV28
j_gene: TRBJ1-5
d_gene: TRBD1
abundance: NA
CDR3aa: CASTTQGDRGRQPQHF
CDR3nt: TGTGCCAGCACAACCCAGGGCGACAGGGGCCGTCAGCCCCAGCATTTT

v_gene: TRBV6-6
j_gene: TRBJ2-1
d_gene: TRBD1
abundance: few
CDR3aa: CASSYKGQGNEQFF
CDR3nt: TGTGCCAGCAGTTACAAGGGACAGGGCAATGAGCAGTTCTTC

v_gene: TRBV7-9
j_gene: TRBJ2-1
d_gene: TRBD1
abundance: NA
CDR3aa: CASSHRGSSYNEQFF
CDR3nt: TGTGCCAGCAGCCACAGGGGAAGCTCCTACAATGAGCAGTTCTTC

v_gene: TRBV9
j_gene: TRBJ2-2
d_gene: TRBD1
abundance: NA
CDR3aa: CASSLHPGQVGTGELFF
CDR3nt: TGTGCCAGCAGCCTTCACCCCGGACAGGTTGGGACCGGGGAGCTGTTTTTT

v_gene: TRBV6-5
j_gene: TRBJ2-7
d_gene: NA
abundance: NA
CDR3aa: CASSYYARPYEQYF
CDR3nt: TGTGCCAGCAGTTACTACGCTAGACCCTACGAGCAGTACTTC

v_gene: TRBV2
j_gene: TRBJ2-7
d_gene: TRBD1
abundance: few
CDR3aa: CASGTGAYEQYF
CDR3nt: TGTGCCAGCGGTACAGGGGCCTACGAGCAGTACTTC

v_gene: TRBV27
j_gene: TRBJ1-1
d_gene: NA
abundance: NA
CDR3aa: CASRDRKNTEAFF
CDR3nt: TGTGCCAGCAGGGACAGAAAGAACACTGAAGCTTTCTTT

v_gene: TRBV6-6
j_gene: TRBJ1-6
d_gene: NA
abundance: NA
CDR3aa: CASSPQGGNSPLHF
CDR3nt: TGTGCCAGCAGCCCTCAGGGAGGGAATTCACCCCTCCACTTT

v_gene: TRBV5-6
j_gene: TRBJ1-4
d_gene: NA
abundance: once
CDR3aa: CASSFSSTNEKLFF
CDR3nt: TGTGCCAGCAGCTTTAGCTCAACTAATGAAAAACTGTTTTTT

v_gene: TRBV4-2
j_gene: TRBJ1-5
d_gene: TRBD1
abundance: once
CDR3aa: CASSQEGGRVSNQPQHF
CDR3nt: TGTGCCAGCAGCCAAGAAGGGGGCAGGGTCAGCAATCAGCCCCAGCATTTT

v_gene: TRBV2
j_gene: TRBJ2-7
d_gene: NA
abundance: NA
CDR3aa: CAMIQGSSYEQYF
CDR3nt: TGTGCCATGATACAGGGAAGCTCCTACGAGCAGTACTTC

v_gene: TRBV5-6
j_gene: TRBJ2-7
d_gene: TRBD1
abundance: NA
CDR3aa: CASSLEGQMGAPYEQYF
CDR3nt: TGTGCCAGCAGCTTGGAGGGACAGATGGGGGCTCCCTACGAGCAGTACTTC

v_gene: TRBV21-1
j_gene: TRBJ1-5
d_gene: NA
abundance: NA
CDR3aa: CASARALNREIDQPQHF
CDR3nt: TGTGCCAGCGCTAGGGCTTTAAACAGGGAAATAGATCAGCCCCAGCATTTT

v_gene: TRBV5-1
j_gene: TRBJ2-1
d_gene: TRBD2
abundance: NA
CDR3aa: CASTLLAGGSYNEQFF
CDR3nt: TGCGCCAGCACCCTCCTAGCGGGGGGGTCCTACAATGAGCAGTTCTTC

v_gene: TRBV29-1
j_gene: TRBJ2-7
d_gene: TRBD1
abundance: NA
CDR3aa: CSVSDRGTSYEQYF
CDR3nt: TGCAGCGTTTCGGACAGGGGCACATCCTACGAGCAGTACTTC

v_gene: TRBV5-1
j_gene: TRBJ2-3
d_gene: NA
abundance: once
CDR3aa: CASSPPGDSRTDTQYF
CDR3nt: TGCGCCAGCAGCCCCCCCGGCGACAGCCGCACAGATACGCAGTATTTT

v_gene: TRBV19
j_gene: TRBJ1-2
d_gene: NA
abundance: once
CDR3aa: CASSISGGYTF
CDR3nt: TGTGCCAGTAGTATAAGCGGAGGCTACACCTTC

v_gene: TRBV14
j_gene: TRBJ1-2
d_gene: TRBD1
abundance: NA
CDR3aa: CASSQADRGFGYTF
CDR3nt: TGTGCCAGCAGCCAAGCAGACAGGGGTTTCGGCTACACCTTC

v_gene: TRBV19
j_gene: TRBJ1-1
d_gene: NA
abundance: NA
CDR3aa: CASSIPPGRRAEGAFF
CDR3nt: TGTGCCAGTAGTATCCCGCCAGGTAGGAGGGCGGAAGGAGCTTTCTTT

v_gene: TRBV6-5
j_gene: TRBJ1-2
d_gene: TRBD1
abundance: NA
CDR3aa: CASSPRTGVGGYTF
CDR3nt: TGTGCCAGCAGCCCAAGGACAGGGGTGGGGGGCTACACCTTC

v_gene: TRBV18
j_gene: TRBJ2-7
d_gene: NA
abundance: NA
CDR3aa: CASSPPTYEQYF
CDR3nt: TGTGCCAGCTCACCCCCTACGTACGAGCAGTACTTC

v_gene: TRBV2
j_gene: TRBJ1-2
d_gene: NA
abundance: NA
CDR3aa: CASSEAARRGYTF
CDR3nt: TGTGCCAGCAGTGAAGCGGCGCGGAGGGGCTACACCTTC

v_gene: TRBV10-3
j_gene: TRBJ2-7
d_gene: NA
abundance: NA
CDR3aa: CAISDNYEQYF
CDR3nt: TGTGCCATCAGTGACAACTACGAGCAGTACTTC

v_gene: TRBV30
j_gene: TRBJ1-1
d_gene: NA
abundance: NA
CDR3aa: CAWSLGAGEAFF
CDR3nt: TGTGCCTGGAGTCTAGGGGCAGGGGAAGCTTTCTTT

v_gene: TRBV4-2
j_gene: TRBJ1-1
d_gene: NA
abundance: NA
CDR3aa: CASSPLGGEGTEAFF
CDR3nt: TGTGCCAGCAGCCCCTTGGGGGGGGAGGGGACTGAAGCTTTCTTT

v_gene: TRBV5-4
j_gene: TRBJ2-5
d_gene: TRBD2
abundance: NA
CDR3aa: CASSPDSGQETQYF
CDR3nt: TGTGCCAGCAGCCCGGATAGCGGGCAAGAGACCCAGTACTTC

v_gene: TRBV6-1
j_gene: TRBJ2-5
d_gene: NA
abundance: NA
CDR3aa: CASSDTRPRETQYF
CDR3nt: TGTGCCAGCAGTGATACCAGGCCCCGGGAGACCCAGTACTTC

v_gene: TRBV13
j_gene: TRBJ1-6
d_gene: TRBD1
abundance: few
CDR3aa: CASSLRRGRLSNSPLHF
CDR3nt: TGTGCCAGCAGCCTTCGGAGGGGGCGCCTGTCCAATTCACCCCTCCACTTT

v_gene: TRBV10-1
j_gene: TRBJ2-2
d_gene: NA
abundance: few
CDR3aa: CATQPTGPNTGELFF
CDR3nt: TGCGCCACACAACCGACAGGACCGAACACCGGGGAGCTGTTTTTT

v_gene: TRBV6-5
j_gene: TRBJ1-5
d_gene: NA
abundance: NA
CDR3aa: CASSQGGQPQHF
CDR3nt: TGTGCCAGCAGCCAAGGGGGTCAGCCCCAGCATTTT

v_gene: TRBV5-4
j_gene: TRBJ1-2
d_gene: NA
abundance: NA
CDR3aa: CASSSEKPGGYTF
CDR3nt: TGTGCCAGCAGCTCGGAGAAACCGGGGGGCTACACCTTC

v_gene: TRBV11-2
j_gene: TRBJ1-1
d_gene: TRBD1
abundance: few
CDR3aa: CASSLDRQGWTEAFF
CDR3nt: TGTGCCAGCAGCTTAGATCGACAGGGATGGACTGAAGCTTTCTTT

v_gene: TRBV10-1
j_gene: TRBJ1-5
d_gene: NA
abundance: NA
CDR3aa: CASKGRGCSNQPQHF
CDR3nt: TGCGCCAGCAAGGGAAGGGGATGTAGCAATCAGCCCCAGCATTTT

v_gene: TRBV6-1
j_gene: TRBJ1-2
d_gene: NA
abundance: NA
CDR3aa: CASSELTDPGLWLHTF
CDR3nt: TGTGCCAGCAGTGAGTTGACCGACCCAGGACTATGGCTACACACCTTC

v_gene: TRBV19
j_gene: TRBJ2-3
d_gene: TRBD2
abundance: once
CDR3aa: CASSIPGLAVADTQYF
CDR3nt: TGTGCCAGTAGTATCCCAGGACTAGCGGTAGCAGATACGCAGTATTTT

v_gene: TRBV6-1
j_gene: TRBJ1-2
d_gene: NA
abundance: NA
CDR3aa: CASSGVAGVVYGYTF
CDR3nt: TGTGCCAGCAGTGGTGTTGCAGGGGTGGTCTACGGCTACACCTTC

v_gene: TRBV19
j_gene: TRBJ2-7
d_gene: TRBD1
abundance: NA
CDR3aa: CASSPGWDSRYEQYF
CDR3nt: TGTGCCAGTAGTCCAGGATGGGACAGCCGCTACGAGCAGTACTTC

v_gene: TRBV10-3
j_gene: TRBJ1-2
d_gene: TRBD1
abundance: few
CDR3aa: CAISEARQGNHGYTF
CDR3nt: TGTGCCATCAGTGAAGCGAGACAGGGGAATCATGGCTACACCTTC

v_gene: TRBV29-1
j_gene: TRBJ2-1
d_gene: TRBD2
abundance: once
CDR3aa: CSARTSGVSYNEQFF
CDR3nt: TGCAGCGCAAGGACTAGCGGGGTCTCCTACAATGAGCAGTTCTTC

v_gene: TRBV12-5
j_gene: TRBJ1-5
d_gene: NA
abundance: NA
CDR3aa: CASGLVTGQRPQHF
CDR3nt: TGTGCTAGTGGTTTGGTAACAGGCCAGAGGCCCCAGCATTTT

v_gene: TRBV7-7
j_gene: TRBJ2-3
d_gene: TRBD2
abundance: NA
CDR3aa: CASSKAGGLLDTQYF
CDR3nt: TGTGCTAGCAGCAAGGCGGGGGGCCTATTGGATACGCAGTATTTT

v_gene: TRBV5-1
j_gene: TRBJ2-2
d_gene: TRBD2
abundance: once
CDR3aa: CASSERGGSNTGELFF
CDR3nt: TGCGCCAGCAGTGAGCGGGGGGGTTCGAACACCGGGGAGCTGTTTTTT

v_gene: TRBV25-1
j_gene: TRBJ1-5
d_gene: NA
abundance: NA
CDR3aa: CASSEFGVQPQHF
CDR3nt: TGTGCCAGCAGTGAATTCGGGGTCCAGCCCCAGCATTTT

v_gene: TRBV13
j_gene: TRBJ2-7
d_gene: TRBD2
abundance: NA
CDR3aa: CASSFYGTSGSYEQYF
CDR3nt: TGTGCCAGCAGCTTCTACGGGACTAGCGGTTCCTACGAGCAGTACTTC

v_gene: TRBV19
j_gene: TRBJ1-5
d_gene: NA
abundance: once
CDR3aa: CASSRASYSNQPQHF
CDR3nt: TGTGCCAGTAGTAGGGCAAGCTATAGCAATCAGCCCCAGCATTTT